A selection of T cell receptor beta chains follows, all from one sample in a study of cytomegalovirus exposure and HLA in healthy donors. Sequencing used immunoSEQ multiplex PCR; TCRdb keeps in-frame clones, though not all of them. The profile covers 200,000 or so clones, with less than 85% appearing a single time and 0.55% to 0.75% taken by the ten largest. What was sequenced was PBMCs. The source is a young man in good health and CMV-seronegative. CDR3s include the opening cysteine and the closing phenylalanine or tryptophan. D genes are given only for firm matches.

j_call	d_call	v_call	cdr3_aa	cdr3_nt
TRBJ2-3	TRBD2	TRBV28	CASSTGTSGSPDTQYF	TGTGCCAGCAGTACCGGGACTAGCGGGAGCCCAGATACGCAGTATTTT
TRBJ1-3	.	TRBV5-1	CASSSGNSGNTIYF	TGCGCCAGCAGCTCCGGGAACTCTGGAAACACCATATATTTT
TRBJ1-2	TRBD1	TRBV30	CASNDRGAGYTF	TGTGCCTCAAACGACAGGGGCGCGGGCTACACCTTC
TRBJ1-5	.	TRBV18	CASSPPGIYQPQHF	TGTGCCAGCTCACCCCCCGGGATTTATCAGCCCCAGCATTTT
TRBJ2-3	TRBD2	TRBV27	CASSPGRGGRTDTQYF	TGTGCCAGCAGTCCGGGTAGGGGCGGGAGAACAGATACGCAGTATTTT
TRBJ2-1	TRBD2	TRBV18	CASSPSGGGAYNEQFF	TGTGCCAGCTCCCCATCGGGAGGCGGGGCCTACAATGAGCAGTTCTTC
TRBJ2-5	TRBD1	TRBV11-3	CASSSGTANVETQYF	TGTGCCAGCAGCTCTGGGACAGCTAATGTGGAGACCCAGTACTTC
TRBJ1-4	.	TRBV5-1	CASSLVQGNEKLFF	TGCGCCAGCAGCTTGGTACAGGGAAATGAAAAACTGTTTTTT
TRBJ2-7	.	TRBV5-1	CASSKEGNLYEQYF	TGCGCCAGCAGCAAGGAGGGAAACCTCTACGAGCAGTACTTC
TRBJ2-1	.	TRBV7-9	CASTTNRDEQFF	TGTGCCAGCACGACCAACAGGGATGAGCAGTTCTTC